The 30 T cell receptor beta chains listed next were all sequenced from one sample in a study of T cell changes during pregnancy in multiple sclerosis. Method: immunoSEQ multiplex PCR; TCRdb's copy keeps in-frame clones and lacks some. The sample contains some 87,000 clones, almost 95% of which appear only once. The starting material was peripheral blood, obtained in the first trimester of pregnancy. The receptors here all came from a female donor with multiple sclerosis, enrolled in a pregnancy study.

The DNA of the CDR3 is TGTGCCAGCTCACCCCTGGACAGGGACGGCTACACCTTC. This encodes CASSPLDRDGYTF. This chain links TRBV18 with TRBJ1-2; TRBD1 matches at 8 bases. Trimming at V came to 3 bases and at J to 8 bases, leaving 5 bases not matched to a gene. Germline V gives CDR1 KGHSH, CDR2 LQKENI. The CDR3 has 13 residues.

The DNA of the CDR3 is TGTGCCAGCAGTTATGACAGGGCCTCCACTGAAGCTTTCTTT. It codes for CASSYDRASTEAFF. The chain joins TRBV27 to TRBJ1-1, with TRBD1 matching over 7 bases. With 4 bases clipped from V and 4 bases from J, the junction kept 6 bases outside the gene matches. CDR3 length: 14 residues. The germline V gene encodes CDR1 MNHEY and CDR2 SMNVEV (reference sequence).

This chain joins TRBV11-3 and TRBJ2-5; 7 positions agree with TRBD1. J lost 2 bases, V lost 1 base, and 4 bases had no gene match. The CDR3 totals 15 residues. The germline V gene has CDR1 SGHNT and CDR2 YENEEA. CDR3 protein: CASSLGQGDQETQYF. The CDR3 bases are TGTGCCAGCAGCTTAGGGCAGGGGGATCAAGAGACCCAGTACTTC.

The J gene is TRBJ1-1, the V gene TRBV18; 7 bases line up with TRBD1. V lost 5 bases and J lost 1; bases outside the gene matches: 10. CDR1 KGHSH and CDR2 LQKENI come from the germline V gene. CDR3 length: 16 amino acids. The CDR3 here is CASSDNIRQGNTEAFF. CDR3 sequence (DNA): TGTGCCAGCTCAGACAATATAAGACAGGGGAACACTGAAGCTTTCTTT.

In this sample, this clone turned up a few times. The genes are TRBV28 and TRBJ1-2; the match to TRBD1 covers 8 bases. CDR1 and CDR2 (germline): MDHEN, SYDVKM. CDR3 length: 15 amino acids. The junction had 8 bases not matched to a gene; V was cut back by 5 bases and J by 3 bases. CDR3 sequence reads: CASSPWTGTDYGYTF. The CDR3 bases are TGTGCCAGCAGTCCCTGGACAGGGACCGACTATGGCTACACCTTC.

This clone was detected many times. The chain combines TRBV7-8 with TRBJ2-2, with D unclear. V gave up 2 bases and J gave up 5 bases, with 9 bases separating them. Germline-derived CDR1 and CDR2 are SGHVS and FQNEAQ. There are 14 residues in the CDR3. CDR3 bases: TGTGCCAGCAGCTTAAACCCGAGTACCGGGGAGCTGTTTTTT. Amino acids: CASSLNPSTGELFF.

The CDR3 is CASSEGQGGDEQYF. CDR3 sequence (DNA): TGTGCCAGCAGTGAAGGACAGGGGGGGGACGAGCAGTACTTC. The rearrangement joins TRBV6-1 to TRBJ2-7; 9 bases are a match to TRBD1. The CDR3 loop spans 14 amino acids. V was pared by 1 base and J by 5 bases, with 3 bases of the junction left unmatched. From germline, CDR1 is MNHNS and CDR2 SASEGT.

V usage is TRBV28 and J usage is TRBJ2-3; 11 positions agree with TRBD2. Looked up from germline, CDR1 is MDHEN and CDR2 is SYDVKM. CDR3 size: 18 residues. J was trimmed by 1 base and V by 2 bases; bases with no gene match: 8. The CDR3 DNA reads TGTGCCAGCAGTTTACGGGCCCTGGGACTAGCGGGCACAGATACGCAGTATTTT. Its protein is CASSLRALGLAGTDTQYF.

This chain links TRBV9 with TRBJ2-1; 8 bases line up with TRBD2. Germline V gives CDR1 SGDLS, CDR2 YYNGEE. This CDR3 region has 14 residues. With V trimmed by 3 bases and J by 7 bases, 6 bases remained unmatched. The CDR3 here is CASSERESINEQFF. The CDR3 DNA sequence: TGTGCCAGCAGCGAGCGGGAGTCTATAAATGAGCAGTTCTTC.

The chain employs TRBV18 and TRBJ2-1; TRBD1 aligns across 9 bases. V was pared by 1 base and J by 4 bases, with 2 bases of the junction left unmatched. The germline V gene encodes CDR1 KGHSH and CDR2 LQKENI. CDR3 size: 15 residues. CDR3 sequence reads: CASSPRGTGYNEQFF. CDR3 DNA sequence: TGTGCCAGCTCACCACGCGGGACAGGGTACAATGAGCAGTTCTTC.

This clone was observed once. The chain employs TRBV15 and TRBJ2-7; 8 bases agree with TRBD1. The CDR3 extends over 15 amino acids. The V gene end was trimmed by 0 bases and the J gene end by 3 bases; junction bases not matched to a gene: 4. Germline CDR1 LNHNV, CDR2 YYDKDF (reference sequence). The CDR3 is CATSRDLGQGYEQYF. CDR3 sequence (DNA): TGTGCCACCAGCAGAGACCTAGGACAGGGCTACGAGCAGTACTTC.

DNA of the CDR3: TGTGCCAGTAGGTCGGCCGGGACCTACGAGCAGTACTTC. Protein: CASRSAGTYEQYF. The chain carries TRBV19 and TRBJ2-7, with D maybe TRBD2 (5 bases). The germline V and J ends were trimmed by 6 bases and 2 bases, with 11 bases remaining between them. The CDR3 has 13 residues. CDR1 is LNHDA, CDR2 SQIVND, per germline (reference sequence).

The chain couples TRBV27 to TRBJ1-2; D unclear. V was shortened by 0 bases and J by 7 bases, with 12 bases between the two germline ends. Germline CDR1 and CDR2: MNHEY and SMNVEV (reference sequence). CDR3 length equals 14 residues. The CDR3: CASSLSYVAVGYTF. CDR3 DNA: TGTGCCAGCAGTTTATCTTACGTGGCGGTTGGCTACACCTTC.

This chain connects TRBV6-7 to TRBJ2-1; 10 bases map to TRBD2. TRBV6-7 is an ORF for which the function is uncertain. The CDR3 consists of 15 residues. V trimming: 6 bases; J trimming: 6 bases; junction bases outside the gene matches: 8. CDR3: CASSCSSGSFNEQFF. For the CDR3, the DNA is TGTGCCAGCAGCTGCTCTAGCGGGAGTTTCAATGAGCAGTTCTTC.

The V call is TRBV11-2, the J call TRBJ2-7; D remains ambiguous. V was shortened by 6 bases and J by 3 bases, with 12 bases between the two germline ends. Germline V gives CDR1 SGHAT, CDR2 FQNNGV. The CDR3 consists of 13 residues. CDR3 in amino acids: CASSYRVSYEQYF. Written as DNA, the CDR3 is TGTGCCAGCAGTTATCGAGTGAGCTACGAGCAGTACTTC.

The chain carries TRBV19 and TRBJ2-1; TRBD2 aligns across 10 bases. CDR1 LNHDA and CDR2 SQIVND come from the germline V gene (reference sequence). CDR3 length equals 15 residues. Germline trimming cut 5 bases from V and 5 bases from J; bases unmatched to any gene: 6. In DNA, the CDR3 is TGTGCCAGTAGTTTCAGCGGGAGGGCCCACAATGAGCAGTTCTTC. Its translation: CASSFSGRAHNEQFF.

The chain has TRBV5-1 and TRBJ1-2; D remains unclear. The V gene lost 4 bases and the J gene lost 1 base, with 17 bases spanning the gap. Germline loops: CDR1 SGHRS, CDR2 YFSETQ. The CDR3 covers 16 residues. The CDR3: CASSAEGVGFNYGYTF. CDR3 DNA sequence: TGCGCCAGCAGCGCGGAGGGCGTGGGATTTAACTATGGCTACACCTTC.

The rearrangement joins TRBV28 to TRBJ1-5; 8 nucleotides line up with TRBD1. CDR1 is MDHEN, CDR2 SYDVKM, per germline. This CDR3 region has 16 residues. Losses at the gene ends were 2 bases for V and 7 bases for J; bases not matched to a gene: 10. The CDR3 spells CASSLRAGQGGQPQHF. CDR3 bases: TGTGCCAGCAGTTTACGGGCAGGACAGGGAGGACAGCCCCAGCATTTT.

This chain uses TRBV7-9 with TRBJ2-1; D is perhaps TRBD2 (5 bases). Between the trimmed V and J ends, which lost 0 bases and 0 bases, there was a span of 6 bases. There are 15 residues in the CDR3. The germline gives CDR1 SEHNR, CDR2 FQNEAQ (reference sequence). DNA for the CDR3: TGTGCCAGCAGCTTAGCGCTAGCCTCCTACAATGAGCAGTTCTTC. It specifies CASSLALASYNEQFF.

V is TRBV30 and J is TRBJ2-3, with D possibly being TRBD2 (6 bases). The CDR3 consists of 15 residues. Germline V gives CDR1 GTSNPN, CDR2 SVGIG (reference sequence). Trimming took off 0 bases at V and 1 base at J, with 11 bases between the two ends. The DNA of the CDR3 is TGTGCCTGGAGTGTAACGGGAGAGGGCACAGATACGCAGTATTTT. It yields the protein CAWSVTGEGTDTQYF.

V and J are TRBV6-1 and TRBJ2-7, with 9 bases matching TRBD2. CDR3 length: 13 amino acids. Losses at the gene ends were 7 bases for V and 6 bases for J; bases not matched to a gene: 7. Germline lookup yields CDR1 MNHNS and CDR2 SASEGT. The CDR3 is CASTGVAGVEQYF. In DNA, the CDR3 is TGTGCCAGCACTGGAGTAGCGGGAGTCGAGCAGTACTTC.

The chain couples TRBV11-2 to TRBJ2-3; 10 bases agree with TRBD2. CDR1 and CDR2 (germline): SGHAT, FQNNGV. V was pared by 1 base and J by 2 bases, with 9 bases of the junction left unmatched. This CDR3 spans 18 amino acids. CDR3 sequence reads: CASSLGARGLAVTDTQYF. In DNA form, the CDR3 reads TGTGCCAGCAGCTTAGGGGCCCGTGGACTAGCGGTCACAGATACGCAGTATTTT. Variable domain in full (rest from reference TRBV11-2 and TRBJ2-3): EAGVAQSPRYKIIEKRQSVAFWCNPISGHATLYWYQQILGQGPKLLIQFQNNGVVDDSQLPKDRFSAERLKGVDSTLKIQPAKLEDSAVYLCASSLGARGLAVTDTQYFGPGTRLTVL.

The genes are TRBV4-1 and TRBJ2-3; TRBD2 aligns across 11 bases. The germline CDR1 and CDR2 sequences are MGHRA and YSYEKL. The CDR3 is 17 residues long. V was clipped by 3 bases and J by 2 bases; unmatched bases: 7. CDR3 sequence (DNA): TGCGCCAGCAGCCAGGGGCTAGCGGGAGGACCCACAGATACGCAGTATTTT. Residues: CASSQGLAGGPTDTQYF.

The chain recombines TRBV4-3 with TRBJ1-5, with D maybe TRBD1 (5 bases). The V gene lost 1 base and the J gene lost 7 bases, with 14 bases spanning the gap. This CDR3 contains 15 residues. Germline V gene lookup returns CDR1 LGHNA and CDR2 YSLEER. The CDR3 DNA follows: TGCGCCAGCAGCCAAGTCTCGGGGGGACGGCAGCCCCAGCATTTT. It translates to CASSQVSGGRQPQHF.

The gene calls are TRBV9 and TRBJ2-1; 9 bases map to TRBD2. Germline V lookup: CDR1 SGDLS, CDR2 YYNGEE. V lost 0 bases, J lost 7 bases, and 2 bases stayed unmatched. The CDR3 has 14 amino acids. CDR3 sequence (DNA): TGTGCCAGCAGCGTAGTTAGCGGGAGTAATGAGCAGTTCTTC. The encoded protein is CASSVVSGSNEQFF.

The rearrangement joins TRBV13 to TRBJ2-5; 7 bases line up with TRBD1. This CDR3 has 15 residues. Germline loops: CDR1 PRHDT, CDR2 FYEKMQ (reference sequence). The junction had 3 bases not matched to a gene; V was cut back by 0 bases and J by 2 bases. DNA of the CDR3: TGTGCCAGCAGCTTAGGGGACAGGCCTCAAGAGACCCAGTACTTC. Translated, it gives CASSLGDRPQETQYF.

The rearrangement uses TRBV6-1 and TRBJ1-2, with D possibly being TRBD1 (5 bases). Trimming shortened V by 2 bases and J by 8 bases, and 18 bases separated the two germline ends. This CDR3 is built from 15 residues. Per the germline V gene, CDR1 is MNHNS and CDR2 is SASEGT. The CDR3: CASSEQAWGLRGYTF. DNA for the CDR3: TGTGCCAGCAGTGAACAGGCATGGGGCTTGAGGGGCTACACCTTC.

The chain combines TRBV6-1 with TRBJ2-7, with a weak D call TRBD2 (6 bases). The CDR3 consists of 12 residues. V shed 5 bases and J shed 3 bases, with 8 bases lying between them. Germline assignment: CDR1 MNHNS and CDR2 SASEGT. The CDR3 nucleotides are TGTGCCAGCAGTCCGGAGGGCTACGAGCAGTACTTC. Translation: CASSPEGYEQYF.

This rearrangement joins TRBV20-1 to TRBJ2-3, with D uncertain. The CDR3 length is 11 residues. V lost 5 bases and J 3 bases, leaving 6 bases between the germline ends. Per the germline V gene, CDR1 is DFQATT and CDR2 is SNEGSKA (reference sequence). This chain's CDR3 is CSALVTDTQYF. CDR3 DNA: TGCAGTGCTTTAGTTACAGATACGCAGTATTTT.

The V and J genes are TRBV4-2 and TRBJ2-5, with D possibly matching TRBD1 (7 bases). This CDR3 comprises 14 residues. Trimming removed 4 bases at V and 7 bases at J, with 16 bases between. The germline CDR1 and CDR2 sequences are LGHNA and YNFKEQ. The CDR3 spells CASSLGRGDATQYF. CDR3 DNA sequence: TGTGCCAGCAGCCTCGGCAGGGGGGACGCGACCCAGTACTTC.